This TCR beta chain was identified during a study of early T cells in non-severe SARS-CoV-2 infection. The wider study: The authors sequenced bulk RNA from unsorted whole blood, leaving chains unpaired.

TCRdb re-called the 5' RACE reads with MiXCR, one entry per CDR3 protein. The sample records 35,000 to 40,000 distinct CDR3 sequences, around 5% being singletons. This TCR derives from an adult who was a healthcare worker with PCR-confirmed SARS-CoV-2 infection or an uninfected control (not recorded which). Sequencing was performed on whole blood.

For the CDR3, the DNA is TGTGCCAGCAGCCAGGCGGGAGCCACGTACAATGAGCAGTTCTTC. Translated, it gives CASSQAGATYNEQFF. V and J are TRBV7-8 and TRBJ2-1; 7 nucleotides align to TRBD2. This CDR3 region has 15 residues. Germline assignment: CDR1 SGHVS and CDR2 FQNEAQ. The trim removed 5 bases at V and 4 bases at J, leaving 8 bases unmatched.